A single sample gave rise to the 31 T cell receptor beta chains below, sequenced in a study of graft-versus-host responses after intestinal transplantation. Graft material was processed, releasing intraepithelial and lamina propria lymphocytes. The data were produced by immunoSEQ multiplex PCR, yet TCRdb's version contains in-frame clones alone and is incomplete. This table has under 15,000 clones, around 77% appearing once. The sequencing used ileum tissue, collected roughly 28 days after intestinal transplant. All receptors come from a human patient who received an intestinal transplant, so some T cells may come from the graft donor.

V gene TRBV12-5 combines with J gene TRBJ2-2, with TRBD1 as a possible D gene (6 bases). Per the germline V gene, CDR1 is LGHNT and CDR2 is FRNRAP. The CDR3 is 14 amino acids. V was cut by 4 bases and J by 1 base, with 7 bases left in between. CDR3 nucleotide sequence: TGTGCTAGTGGTTCGGGACAGAACACCGGGGAGCTGTTTTTT. It specifies CASGSGQNTGELFF.

The chain carries TRBV6-5 and TRBJ2-5, with 11 bases aligning to TRBD1. The junction had 3 bases not matched to a gene; V was cut back by 2 bases and J by 4 bases. The CDR3 consists of 15 residues. Germline values: CDR1 MNHEY, CDR2 SVGAGI. For the CDR3, the DNA is TGTGCCAGCAGTTACCCCGGACAGGGGGCAGAGACCCAGTACTTC. Translated: CASSYPGQGAETQYF.

This clone was detected only a few times. The genes are TRBV7-2 and TRBJ1-6, with a tentative D call TRBD1 (6 bases). CDR3 length: 15 residues. Trimming removed 4 bases at V and 10 bases at J, with 17 bases between. Germline V gene data show CDR1 as SGHTA and CDR2 as FQGNSA. CDR3 region: CASSSLGQFGSPLHF. The CDR3 bases are TGTGCCAGCAGCTCCCTTGGACAGTTTGGCTCACCCCTCCACTTT.

This clone was seen only a few times. The chain employs TRBV4-1 and TRBJ2-1; 8 bases are a match to TRBD2. V gave up 4 bases and J gave up 7 bases; unmatched junction bases: 9. This CDR3 has 15 residues. Germline CDR1 reads MGHRA; CDR2 reads YSYEKL. The CDR3, as DNA: TGCGCCAGCAGCCCCTCTCGGGGGGGATTAAATGAGCAGTTCTTC. It is translated as CASSPSRGGLNEQFF.

The chain combines TRBV2 with TRBJ1-5; no clear D. The CDR3 is made up of 13 amino acids. The germline CDR1 and CDR2 sequences are SNHLY and FYNNEI. V was pared by 3 bases and J by 0 bases, with 3 bases between. CDR3 protein: CASSEYSNQPQHF. The CDR3 DNA reads as TGTGCCAGCAGTGAGTATAGCAATCAGCCCCAGCATTTT.

The chain employs TRBV6-1 and TRBJ1-2; a weak D match, TRBD1 (6 bases). V was pared by 2 bases and J by 2 bases, with 12 bases between. The CDR3 covers 15 residues. The germline V gene encodes CDR1 MNHNS and CDR2 SASEGT. The chain's CDR3 is CASSEIHRANYGYTF. DNA for the CDR3: TGTGCCAGCAGTGAAATACACAGGGCAAACTATGGCTACACCTTC.

By frequency in the sample, this clone is medium-sized. CDR3 loop: CASSRDKGPNEKLFF. CDR3 DNA sequence: TGTGCCAGCAGTCGGGACAAGGGGCCTAATGAAAAACTGTTTTTT. The chain combines TRBV28 with TRBJ1-4; tentative D call: TRBD1 (6 bases). Germline CDR1 is MDHEN and CDR2 is SYDVKM. CDR3 size: 15 residues. The germline V and J ends were trimmed by 5 bases and 3 bases, with 13 bases remaining between them.

The V call is TRBV5-4, the J call TRBJ1-4; D uncertain. Looked up from germline, CDR1 is SGHNT and CDR2 is YYREEE (reference sequence). The CDR3 runs to 15 residues. V gave up 0 bases and J gave up 5 bases, with 11 bases separating them. CDR3: CASSLGMVGNEKLFF. CDR3 DNA sequence: TGTGCCAGCAGCTTGGGAATGGTCGGGAATGAAAAACTGTTTTTT.

This rearrangement joins TRBV14 to TRBJ2-1; TRBD2 might be the D (7 bases). V lost 0 bases, J lost 8 bases, and 11 bases lay in between. Germline V gene data show CDR1 as SGHDN and CDR2 as FVKESK. CDR3 length equals 14 residues. DNA of the CDR3: TGTGCCAGCAGCCAAGATGGGGGGGGCTATGAGCAGTTCTTC. Its protein is CASSQDGGGYEQFF.

The rearrangement joins TRBV28 to TRBJ2-1; 8 bases line up with TRBD2. The V segment lost 4 bases and the J segment 2 bases; nucleotides outside the gene matches: 4. CDR1 and CDR2 from the germline V gene are MDHEN and SYDVKM. The CDR3 loop spans 15 amino acids. Here the CDR3 DNA reads TGTGCCAGCAGTTCCCCTAGCGGGCCCTACAATGAGCAGTTCTTC. Protein product: CASSSPSGPYNEQFF.

The chain recombines TRBV7-9 with TRBJ1-1, with D perhaps matching TRBD1 (5 bases). The CDR3 has 13 residues. V was pared by 5 bases and J by 1 base, with 8 bases between. Per the germline V gene, CDR1 is SEHNR and CDR2 is FQNEAQ (reference sequence). In DNA form, the CDR3 reads TGTGCCAGCAGCGGGCAGGGGAACACTGAAGCTTTCTTT. Amino acids: CASSGQGNTEAFF.

The chain employs TRBV28 and TRBJ1-2; 8 positions agree with TRBD1. Germline V gene data show CDR1 as MDHEN and CDR2 as SYDVKM. J lost 6 bases, V lost 6 bases, and 15 bases had no gene match. The CDR3 sequence is 16 residues long. CDR3 nucleotides: TGTGCCAGCAGGGGCCTCGGAGGAGCAGGGGGCAATGGCTACACCTTC. The encoded protein is CASRGLGGAGGNGYTF.

The chain's CDR3 is CASSLRGLAYEQYF. The CDR3, as DNA: TGTGCCAGCAGTTTACGAGGACTAGCGTACGAGCAGTACTTC. V usage is TRBV27 and J usage is TRBJ2-7; 9 nucleotides align to TRBD2. The V segment lost 2 bases and the J segment 4 bases; nucleotides outside the gene matches: 3. The CDR3 is 14 residues long. Germline assignment: CDR1 MNHEY and CDR2 SMNVEV (reference sequence).

V usage is TRBV5-6 and J usage is TRBJ2-5; 8 bases are shared with TRBD1. Germline CDR1 SGHDT, CDR2 YYEEEE. V lost 3 bases and J lost 2; bases outside the gene matches: 9. CDR3 length equals 16 residues. CDR3 sequence: CASSWTGRKGQETQYF. The CDR3 DNA reads as TGTGCCAGCAGCTGGACAGGGAGAAAAGGGCAAGAGACCCAGTACTTC.

V gene TRBV5-1 combines with J gene TRBJ1-2, with 7 bases aligning to TRBD1. Germline-derived CDR1 and CDR2 are SGHRS and YFSETQ. With V trimmed by 5 bases and J by 2 bases, 6 bases remained unmatched. The CDR3 sequence is 14 residues long. The CDR3 here is CASSGTAENYGYTF. As DNA, the CDR3 is TGCGCCAGCAGTGGGACAGCGGAAAACTATGGCTACACCTTC. Full variable domain (outside the CDR3, taken from reference TRBV5-1 and TRBJ1-2): KAGVTQTPRYLIKTRGQQVTLSCSPISGHRSVSWYQQTPGQGLQFLFEYFSETQRNKGNFPGRFSGRQFSNSRSEMNVSTLELGDSALYLCASSGTAENYGYTFGSGTRLTVV.

This sequence joins TRBV30 and TRBJ1-1, with D uncertain. V was clipped by 2 bases and J by 0 bases, with 10 bases between them. Germline assignment: CDR1 GTSNPN and CDR2 SVGIG (reference sequence). The CDR3 totals 14 residues. The CDR3 DNA reads as TGTGCCTGGAGTCTCCCCTTTATGAACACTGAAGCTTTCTTT. Its protein is CAWSLPFMNTEAFF.

This clone has just one count. The genes are TRBV19 and TRBJ1-2; D unclear. Germline CDR1 reads LNHDA; CDR2 reads SQIVND (reference sequence). Trimming left V 5 bases short and J 4 bases short, with 14 bases between. CDR3 size: 14 residues. This chain's CDR3 is CASSLSERSYGYTF. CDR3 in DNA: TGTGCCAGTAGTTTGTCGGAGCGGTCCTATGGCTACACCTTC. The full variable domain, its missing parts supplied by reference TRBV19 and TRBJ1-2, is DGGITQSPKYLFRKEGQNVTLSCEQNLNHDAMYWYRQDPGQGLRLIYYSQIVNDFQKGDIAEGYSVSREKKESFPLTVTSAQKNPTAFYLCASSLSERSYGYTFGSGTRLTVV.

The sample holds a few counts of this clone. V gene TRBV28 combines with J gene TRBJ2-7; 12 positions match TRBD2. The V and J ends lost 5 bases and 0 bases, in that order; junction bases with no gene match: 17. The CDR3 is made up of 20 amino acids. CDR1 and CDR2 from the germline V gene are MDHEN and SYDVKM. CDR3 amino acids: CASSAPGTSGPYDNSYEQYV. CDR3 coding DNA: TGTGCCAGCAGTGCCCCCGGGACTAGCGGGCCCTACGACAACTCCTACGAGCAGTACGTC.

The rearrangement joins TRBV6-1 to TRBJ1-1; D possibly corresponds to TRBD1 (6 bases). Germline CDR1 reads MNHNS; CDR2 reads SASEGT. The CDR3 spans 14 residues. V was trimmed by 6 bases and J by 8 bases, leaving 19 bases between them. This CDR3 reads CASSAGTSYREAFF. The CDR3 DNA is TGTGCCAGCAGCGCCGGGACAAGTTATAGGGAAGCTTTCTTT.

The chain carries TRBV5-1 and TRBJ2-4, with D tentatively TRBD1 (6 bases). There are 13 residues in the CDR3. V lost 5 bases and J lost 8, with 14 bases in between. CDR1 is SGHRS, CDR2 YFSETQ, per germline. CDR3 protein: CASRQGSLDIQYF. Written as DNA, the CDR3 is TGCGCCAGCAGGCAGGGGAGTTTGGACATTCAGTACTTC.

The genes are TRBV4-2 and TRBJ1-1; D gene unclear. Germline V gene lookup returns CDR1 LGHNA and CDR2 YNFKEQ. The V and J ends lost 0 bases and 0 bases respectively, with 11 bases between them. This CDR3 has 16 residues. The CDR3 DNA reads as TGTGCCAGCAGCCAAGAGGCCATCCAATTGAACACTGAAGCTTTCTTT. This codes for CASSQEAIQLNTEAFF.

Regarding this clone: Germline is not matched at one junction end, which may reflect a read error. The genes are TRBV7-7 and TRBJ2-2, with D maybe TRBD1 (5 bases). The CDR3 runs to 15 residues. The germline V gene has CDR1 SSHAT and CDR2 FNYEAQ (reference sequence). CDR3 residues: CASSPGPSIRGELFF. The CDR3, as DNA: TGTGCTAGCAGCCCAGGGCCTAGTATACGCGGGGAGCTGTTTTTT.

This clone was seen a handful of times. V gene TRBV7-8 combines with J gene TRBJ1-4, with TRBD1 identical over 9 bases. CDR1 SGHVS and CDR2 FQNEAQ come from the germline V gene. V lost 5 bases, J lost 5 bases, and 6 bases stayed unmatched. The CDR3 is made up of 15 amino acids. CDR3 sequence (DNA): TGTGCCAGCAGCCCAGGACAGGGGAAAAATGAAAAACTGTTTTTT. As protein: CASSPGQGKNEKLFF. The variable domain in full, completed from reference TRBV7-8 and TRBJ1-4, reads GAGVSQSPRYKVAKRGQDVALRCDPISGHVSLFWYQQALGQGPEFLTYFQNEAQLDKSGLPSDRFFAERPEGSVSTLKIQRTQQEDSAVYLCASSPGQGKNEKLFFGSGTQLSVL.

The V gene is TRBV18, the J gene TRBJ1-3, with D perhaps TRBD1 (6 bases). V lost 3 bases to trimming and J lost 0 bases, with 12 bases between them. The CDR3 has 16 residues. Germline V lookup: CDR1 KGHSH, CDR2 LQKENI. This CDR3 reads CASSPPTGSSGNTIYF. CDR3 coding DNA: TGTGCCAGCTCACCGCCGACAGGTAGCTCTGGAAACACCATATATTTT.

This clone showed up just a few times. The V and J genes are TRBV13 and TRBJ2-5, with D perhaps TRBD1 (5 bases). Germline V lookup: CDR1 PRHDT, CDR2 FYEKMQ (reference sequence). This CDR3 region has 15 residues. With 4 bases removed from V and 5 bases from J, the gap between germline ends came to 17 bases. The CDR3 loop reads CASSSLTAPQETQYF. The CDR3 DNA reads TGTGCCAGCAGCTCACTGACAGCCCCCCAGGAGACCCAGTACTTC.

The CDR3: CASSLLGESTGELFF. The CDR3 DNA is TGTGCCAGCAGCTTACTCGGGGAGTCCACCGGGGAGCTGTTTTTT. The rearrangement links TRBV7-3 to TRBJ2-2; tentatively, D is TRBD2 (5 bases). The germline V gene has CDR1 SGHTA and CDR2 FQGTGA. The V end lost 2 bases, the J end lost 4 bases, and 11 bases lay between the germline ends. CDR3 length: 15 residues.

The chain couples TRBV7-3 to TRBJ1-6, with 7 bases aligning to TRBD1. The J segment lost 9 bases and the V segment lost 8 bases, leaving 7 bases of the junction unmatched. The CDR3 sequence is 13 residues long. In germline, CDR1 is SGHTA, CDR2 FQGTGA. CDR3 protein: CASAEQGTSPLHF. CDR3 nucleotides: TGTGCCAGCGCCGAACAGGGGACTTCACCCCTCCACTTT. The whole variable domain, remainder taken from reference TRBV7-3 and TRBJ1-6, is GAGVSQTPSNKVTEKGKYVELRCDPISGHTALYWYRQSLGQGPEFLIYFQGTGAADDSGLPNDRFFAVRPEGSVSTLKIQRTERGDSAVYLCASAEQGTSPLHFGNGTRLTVT.

This clone was recorded a few times. The chain uses TRBV10-3 and TRBJ1-6; D remains ambiguous. Trimming shortened V by 4 bases and J by 6 bases, and 13 bases separated the two germline ends. This CDR3 spans 15 amino acids. Germline V lookup: CDR1 ENHRY, CDR2 SYGVKD. CDR3 amino acids: CAISGGPETNSPLHF. CDR3 nucleotide sequence: TGTGCCATCAGTGGAGGGCCCGAAACTAATTCACCCCTCCACTTT.

The rearrangement links TRBV28 to TRBJ2-3; no firm D call. CDR3 length equals 14 residues. V lost 6 bases and J lost 1, with 11 bases in between. Per germline, CDR1 MDHEN and CDR2 SYDVKM. The CDR3 protein is CASSYDLRTDTQYF. CDR3 DNA: TGTGCCAGCAGCTATGACTTGCGCACAGATACGCAGTATTTT. The entire variable domain, with the rest obtained from reference TRBV28 and TRBJ2-3, is as follows: DVKVTQSSRYLVKRTGEKVFLECVQDMDHENMFWYRQDPGLGLRLIYFSYDVKMKEKGDIPEGYSVSREKKERFSLILESASTNQTSMYLCASSYDLRTDTQYFGPGTRLTVL.

The V and J genes are TRBV28 and TRBJ2-7, with a possible D match to TRBD1 (6 bases). This CDR3 spans 13 amino acids. From germline, CDR1 is MDHEN and CDR2 SYDVKM. V was cut by 4 bases and J by 3 bases, with 10 bases left in between. This CDR3 reads CASSYDRYYEQYV. The DNA for the CDR3 is TGTGCCAGCAGTTACGACAGGTACTACGAGCAGTACGTC.

This chain's CDR3 is CASSPLAASGGASYEQYV. The CDR3 DNA sequence: TGTGCCAGCAGCCCCCTTGCGGCTAGCGGGGGGGCATCCTACGAGCAGTACGTC. The gene calls are TRBV7-2 and TRBJ2-7; 12 bases agree with TRBD2. Germline V CDR1 and CDR2: SGHTA, FQGNSA. The CDR3 is 18 residues long. V gave up 5 bases and J gave up 1 base; unmatched junction bases: 12.